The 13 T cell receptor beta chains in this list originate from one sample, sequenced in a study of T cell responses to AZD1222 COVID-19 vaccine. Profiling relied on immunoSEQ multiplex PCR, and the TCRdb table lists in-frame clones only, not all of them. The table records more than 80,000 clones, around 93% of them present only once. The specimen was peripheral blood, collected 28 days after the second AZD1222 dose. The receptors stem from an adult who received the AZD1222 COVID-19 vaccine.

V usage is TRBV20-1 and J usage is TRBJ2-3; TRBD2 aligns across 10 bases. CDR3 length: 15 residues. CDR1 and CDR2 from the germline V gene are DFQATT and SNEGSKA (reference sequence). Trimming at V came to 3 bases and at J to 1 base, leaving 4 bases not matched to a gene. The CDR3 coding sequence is TGCAGTGCTAGTTCCGGGACTAGCGGCACAGATACGCAGTATTTT. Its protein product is CSASSGTSGTDTQYF.

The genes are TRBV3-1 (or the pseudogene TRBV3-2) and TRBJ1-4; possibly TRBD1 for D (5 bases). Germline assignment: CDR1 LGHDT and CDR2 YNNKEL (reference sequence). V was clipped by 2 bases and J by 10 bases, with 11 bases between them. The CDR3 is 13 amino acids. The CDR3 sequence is CASSQQTGGKLFF. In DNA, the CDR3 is TGTGCCAGCAGCCAACAGACCGGGGGAAAACTGTTTTTT.

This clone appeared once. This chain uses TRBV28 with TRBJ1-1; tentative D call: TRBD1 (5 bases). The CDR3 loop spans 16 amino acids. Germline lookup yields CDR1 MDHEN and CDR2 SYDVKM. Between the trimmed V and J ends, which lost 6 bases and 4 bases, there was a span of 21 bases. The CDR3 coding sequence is TGTGCCAGCAGCTCCGGTTCGGACAATAAGGGCACTGAAGCTTTCTTT. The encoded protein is CASSSGSDNKGTEAFF.

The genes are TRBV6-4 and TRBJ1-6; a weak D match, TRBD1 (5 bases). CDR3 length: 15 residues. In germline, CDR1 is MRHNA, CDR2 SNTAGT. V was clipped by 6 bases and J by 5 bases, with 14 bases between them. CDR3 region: CASRPQGYDNSPLHF. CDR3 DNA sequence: TGTGCCAGCAGACCCCAGGGTTATGATAATTCACCCCTCCACTTT.

The CDR3 loop is CASSSLSGASTDTQYF. CDR3 sequence (DNA): TGTGCCAGCAGCTCACTTAGCGGTGCTAGCACAGATACGCAGTATTTT. The chain employs TRBV11-2 and TRBJ2-3, with D perhaps TRBD2 (6 bases). The germline V and J ends were trimmed by 4 bases and 0 bases, with 14 bases remaining between them. The V gene's germline CDR1 is SGHAT and CDR2 FQNNGV. This CDR3 has 16 amino acids.

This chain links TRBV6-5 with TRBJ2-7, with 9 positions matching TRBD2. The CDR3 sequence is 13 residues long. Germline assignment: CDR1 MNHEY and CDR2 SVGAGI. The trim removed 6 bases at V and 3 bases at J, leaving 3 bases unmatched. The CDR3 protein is CASRLTSGYEQYF. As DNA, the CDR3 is TGTGCCAGCAGGTTGACTAGCGGCTACGAGCAGTACTTC.

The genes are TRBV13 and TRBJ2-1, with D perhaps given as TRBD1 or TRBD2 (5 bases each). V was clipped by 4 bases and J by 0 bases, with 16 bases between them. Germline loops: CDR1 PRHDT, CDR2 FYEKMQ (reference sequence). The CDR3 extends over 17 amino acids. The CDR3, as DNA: TGTGCCAGCAGCTCCGAGGGGATCCTCGGCTCCTACAATGAGCAGTTCTTC. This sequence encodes CASSSEGILGSYNEQFF.

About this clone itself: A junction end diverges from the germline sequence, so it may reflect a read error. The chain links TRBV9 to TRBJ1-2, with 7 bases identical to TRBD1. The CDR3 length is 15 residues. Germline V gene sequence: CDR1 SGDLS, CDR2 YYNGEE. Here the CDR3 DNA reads TGCGCCCGCAGGGGGGGCGGGACCCCAAGCGGGGGCTACACCTTC. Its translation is CARRGGGTPSGGYTF.

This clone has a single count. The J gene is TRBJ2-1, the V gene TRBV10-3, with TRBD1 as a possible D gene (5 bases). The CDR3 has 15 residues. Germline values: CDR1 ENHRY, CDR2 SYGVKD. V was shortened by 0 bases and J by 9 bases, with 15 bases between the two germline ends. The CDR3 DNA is TGTGCCATCAGTGAGTCGGGCAGCCAGGGTGGTGAGCAGTTCTTC. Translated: CAISESGSQGGEQFF.

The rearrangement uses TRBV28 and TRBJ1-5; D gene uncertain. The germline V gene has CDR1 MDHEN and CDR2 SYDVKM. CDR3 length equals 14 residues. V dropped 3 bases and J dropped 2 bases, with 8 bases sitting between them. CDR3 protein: CASSFISRNQPQHF. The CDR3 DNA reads TGTGCCAGCAGTTTTATTTCGCGCAATCAGCCCCAGCATTTT.

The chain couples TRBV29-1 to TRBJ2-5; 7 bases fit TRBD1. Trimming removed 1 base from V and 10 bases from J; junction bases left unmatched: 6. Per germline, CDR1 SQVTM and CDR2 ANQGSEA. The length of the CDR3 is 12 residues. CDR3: CSVEGDSQNQYF. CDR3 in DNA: TGCAGCGTTGAAGGGGACAGCCAAAACCAGTACTTC.

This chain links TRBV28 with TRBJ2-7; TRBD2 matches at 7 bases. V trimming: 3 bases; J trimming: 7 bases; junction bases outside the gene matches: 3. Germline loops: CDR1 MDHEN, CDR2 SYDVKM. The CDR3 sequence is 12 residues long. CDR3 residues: CASSFGGSEQYF. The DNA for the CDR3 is TGTGCCAGCAGTTTCGGGGGGAGTGAGCAGTACTTC.

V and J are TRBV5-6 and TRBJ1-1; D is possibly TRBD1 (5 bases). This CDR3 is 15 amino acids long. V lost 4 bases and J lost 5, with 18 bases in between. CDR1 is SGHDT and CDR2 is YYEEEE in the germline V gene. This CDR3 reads CASSEFLGAITEAFF. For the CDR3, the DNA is TGTGCCAGCAGCGAGTTTTTAGGGGCGATAACTGAAGCTTTCTTT. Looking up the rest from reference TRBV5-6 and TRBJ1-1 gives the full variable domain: DAGVTQSPTHLIKTRGQQVTLRCSPKSGHDTVSWYQQALGQGPQFIFQYYEEEERQRGNFPDRFSGHQFPNYSSELNVNALLLGDSALYLCASSEFLGAITEAFFGQGTRLTVV.